This entry concerns a single T cell receptor (beta chain). The antigen is not known. There are 12 residues in the CDR3. V shed 3 bases and J shed 3 bases, with 6 bases lying between them. Per germline, CDR1 MDHEN and CDR2 SYDVKM. Generated by immunoSEQ multiplex PCR, the TCRdb table keeps only in-frame clones and is missing some. This table holds more than 100,000 clones, around 91% found once. These data originate in a study of T cell responses to AZD1222 COVID-19 vaccine. Study-wide results and caveats: The repertoires were collected only after the peak T cell response. White British donors predominated, females outnumbered males, and clonal diversity was possibly underestimated. Reportedly, close to half of spike-specific TCRs are directed against unmutated variant regions. Two AZD1222 doses significantly raised spike-specific TCR breadth and depth over controls.

The sample in question was peripheral blood, obtained on day 0 of AZD1222 vaccination. J is TRBJ2-7 and V is TRBV28, with D hard to call. This TCR came from an adult in good health. In DNA form, the CDR3 reads TGTGCCAGCAGTTTGGGCTACTACGAGCAGTACTTC. Its protein is CASSLGYYEQYF.